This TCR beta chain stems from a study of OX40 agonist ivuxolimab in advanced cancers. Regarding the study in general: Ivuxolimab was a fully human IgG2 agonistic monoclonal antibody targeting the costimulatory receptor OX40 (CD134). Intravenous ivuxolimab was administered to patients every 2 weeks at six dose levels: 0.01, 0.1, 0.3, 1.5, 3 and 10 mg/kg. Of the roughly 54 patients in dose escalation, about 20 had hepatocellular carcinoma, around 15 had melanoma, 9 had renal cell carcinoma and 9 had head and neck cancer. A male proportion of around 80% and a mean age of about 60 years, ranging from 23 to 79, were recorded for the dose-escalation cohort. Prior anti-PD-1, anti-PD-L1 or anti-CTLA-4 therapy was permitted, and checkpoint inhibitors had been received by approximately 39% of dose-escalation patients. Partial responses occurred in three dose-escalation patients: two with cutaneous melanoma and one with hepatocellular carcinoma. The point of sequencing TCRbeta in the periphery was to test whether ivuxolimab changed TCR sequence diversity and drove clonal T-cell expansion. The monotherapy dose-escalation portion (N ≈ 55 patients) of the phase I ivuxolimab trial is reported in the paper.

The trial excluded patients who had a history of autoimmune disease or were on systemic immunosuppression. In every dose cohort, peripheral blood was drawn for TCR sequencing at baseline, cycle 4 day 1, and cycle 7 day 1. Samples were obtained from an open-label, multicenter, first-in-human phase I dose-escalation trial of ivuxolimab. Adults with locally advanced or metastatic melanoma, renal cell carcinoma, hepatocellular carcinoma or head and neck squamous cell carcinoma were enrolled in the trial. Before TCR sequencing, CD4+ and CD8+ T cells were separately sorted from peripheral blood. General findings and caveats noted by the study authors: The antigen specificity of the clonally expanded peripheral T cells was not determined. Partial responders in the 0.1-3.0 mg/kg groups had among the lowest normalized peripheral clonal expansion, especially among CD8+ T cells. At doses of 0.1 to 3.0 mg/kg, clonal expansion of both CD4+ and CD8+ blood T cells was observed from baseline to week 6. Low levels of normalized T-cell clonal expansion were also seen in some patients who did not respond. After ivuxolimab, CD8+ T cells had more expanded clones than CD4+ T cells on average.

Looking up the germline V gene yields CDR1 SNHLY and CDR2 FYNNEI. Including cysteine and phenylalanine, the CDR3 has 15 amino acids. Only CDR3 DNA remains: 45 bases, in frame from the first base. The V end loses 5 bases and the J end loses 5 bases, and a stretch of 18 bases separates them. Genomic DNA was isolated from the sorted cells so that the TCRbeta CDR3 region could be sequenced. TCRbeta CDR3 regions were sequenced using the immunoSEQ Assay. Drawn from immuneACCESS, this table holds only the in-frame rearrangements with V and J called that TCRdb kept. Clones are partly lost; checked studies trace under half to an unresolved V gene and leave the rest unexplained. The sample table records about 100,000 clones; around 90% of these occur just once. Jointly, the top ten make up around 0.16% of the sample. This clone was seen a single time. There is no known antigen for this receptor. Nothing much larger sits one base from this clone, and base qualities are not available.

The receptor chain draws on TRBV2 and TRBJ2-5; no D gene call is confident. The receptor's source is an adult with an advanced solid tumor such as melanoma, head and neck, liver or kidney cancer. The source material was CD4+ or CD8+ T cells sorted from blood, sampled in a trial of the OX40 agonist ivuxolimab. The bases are TGTGCCAGCAGTTGGGCAGCGAGAGCACGGGAGACCCAGTACTTC. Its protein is CASSWAARARETQYF.